One and the same sample provided the 27 T cell receptor beta chains below, sequenced in a study of T cells in Graves' hyperthyroidism and ophthalmopathy. TCR beta CDR3 regions were amplified from RNA. Carried out on the TCR CDR3, a first-round RT-PCR used the HTBI primer set. TCRdb re-derived calls from the multiplex PCR reads in MiXCR, one entry per CDR3 protein. This table holds 500,000 to 750,000 distinct CDR3 sequences, approximately 15% found once. The sample comprised blood. These receptors came from a woman in her late teens or twenties with Graves' ophthalmopathy.

V is TRBV6-1 and J is TRBJ2-1; D unresolved. The CDR3 spans 15 residues. Germline V lookup: CDR1 MNHNS, CDR2 SASEGT. Trimming stripped 3 bases from V and 0 bases from J, with 9 bases between. CDR3 bases: TGTGCCAGCAGTGAGACTTGGGACTCCTACAATGAGCAGTTCTTC. Translated, it gives CASSETWDSYNEQFF.

In the case of this clonotype: A much larger clone differs from this one at a single base, so this may be a read error. The V and J genes are TRBV7-9 and TRBJ1-1, with D unclear. CDR1 is SEHNR, CDR2 FQNEAQ, per germline (reference sequence). The CDR3 extends over 14 amino acids. The V gene lost 4 bases and the J gene lost 4 bases, with 13 bases spanning the gap. In DNA form, the CDR3 reads TGTGCCAGCAGCTCCCGCCCAGGCGGCACTGAAGCTTTCTTT. Its translation is CASSSRPGGTEAFF.

V usage is TRBV12-3 or TRBV12-4 and J usage is TRBJ2-7; a possible D gene is TRBD2 (7 bases). The V end was cut by 1 base, the J end by 3 bases, with 13 bases between. The CDR3 spans 15 residues. This chain's CDR3 is CASSLGGREFYEQYF. The CDR3 DNA reads TGTGCCAGCAGTTTAGGGGGGCGGGAGTTCTACGAGCAGTACTTC.

This clonotype was seen many times. The chain is built from TRBV27 and TRBJ2-5; D uncertain. Germline V gene lookup returns CDR1 MNHEY and CDR2 SMNVEV (reference sequence). Trimming took off 7 bases at V and 4 bases at J, with 7 bases between the two ends. This CDR3 has 11 amino acids. CDR3 sequence reads: CASTAAETQYF. The DNA for the CDR3 is TGTGCCAGCACCGCGGCAGAGACCCAGTACTTC.

This rearrangement joins TRBV6-1 to TRBJ1-6; maybe TRBD1 (5 bases). From germline, CDR1 is MNHNS and CDR2 SASEGT. This CDR3 spans 16 amino acids. V lost 5 bases to trimming and J lost 7 bases, with 18 bases between them. The CDR3 sequence is CASSRDALLNNSPLHF. DNA of the CDR3: TGTGCCAGCAGTCGGGACGCTCTACTAAACAATTCACCCCTCCACTTT.

The V call is TRBV12-3 or TRBV12-4, the J call TRBJ2-1; weak D call: TRBD1 (6 bases). V was pared by 7 bases and J by 2 bases, with 15 bases between. The CDR3 is made up of 15 amino acids. CDR3 nucleotides: TGTGCCAGCACCCCGAATGGGGGCCCCTACAATGAGCAGTTCTTC. The encoded protein is CASTPNGGPYNEQFF.

The chain has TRBV24-1 and TRBJ2-5, with 9 bases fitting TRBD2. V gave up 5 bases and J gave up 4 bases; unmatched junction bases: 4. The CDR3 totals 14 residues. The V gene's germline CDR1 is KGHDR and CDR2 SFDVKD. CDR3 nucleotide sequence: TGTGCCACCAGTGGTTCACTAGCGGGAGAGACCCAGTACTTC. This codes for CATSGSLAGETQYF.

The table lists this clonotype with a few counts. As the CDR3 is not closed by the conserved phenylalanine or tryptophan, this likely results from a read error. The chain links TRBV5-1 to TRBJ2-5; D could derive from TRBD1 or TRBD2 (5 bases each). The CDR3 sequence is 14 residues long. V dropped 4 bases and J dropped 7 bases, with 17 bases sitting between them. CDR1 SGHRS and CDR2 YFSETQ come from the germline V gene. The CDR3: CASSEGTEAGTQYL. In nucleotides, the CDR3 is TGCGCCAGCAGCGAGGGGACGGAGGCAGGGACCCAGTACCTC.

Of note for this clonotype: Just one base apart from a much larger clone, this may be a read error. The V gene is TRBV6-1, the J gene TRBJ2-1; D ambiguous. Per the germline V gene, CDR1 is MNHNS and CDR2 is SASEGT. V was pared by 5 bases and J by 0 bases, with 11 bases between. The CDR3 has 15 residues. The CDR3: CASSYGRSSYNEQFF. The CDR3 nucleotides are TGTGCCAGCAGTTACGGCAGGAGCTCCTACAATGAGCAGTTCTTC.

The sample holds many counts of this clonotype. The chain links TRBV6-1 to TRBJ2-5, with unresolved D. From germline, CDR1 is MNHNS and CDR2 SASEGT. This CDR3 spans 11 amino acids. V was pared by 6 bases and J by 0 bases, with 2 bases between. The CDR3 sequence is CASRNQETQYF. The CDR3 nucleotides read TGTGCCAGCAGGAACCAAGAGACCCAGTACTTC.

This clonotype was counted ten times or more. In nucleotides, the CDR3 is TGTGCCAGCAGCCAAGATTGGGGGACTAGCCCCCTCGAGCAGTATTTT. It encodes CASSQDWGTSPLEQYF. J is TRBJ2-3 and V is TRBV3-1; 9 nucleotides agree with TRBD2. Germline V gene sequence: CDR1 LGHDT, CDR2 YNNKEL (reference sequence). The CDR3 length is 16 residues. Unmatched junction bases numbered 12, after V lost 0 bases and J lost 11 bases.

Ten or more counts support this clonotype. The chain carries TRBV11-3 and TRBJ2-1; D gene ambiguous. This CDR3 has 15 residues. Trimming took off 3 bases at V and 2 bases at J, with 11 bases between the two ends. Per the germline V gene, CDR1 is SGHNT and CDR2 is YENEEA. CDR3 in amino acids: CASSLQDSPYNEQFF. CDR3 bases: TGTGCCAGCAGCTTGCAGGATTCGCCCTACAATGAGCAGTTCTTC.

This sequence joins TRBV5-4 and TRBJ2-5; D may match TRBD1 or TRBD2 (5 bases each). Germline V gives CDR1 SGHNT, CDR2 YYREEE (reference sequence). Trimming pared 5 bases from V and 12 bases from J, leaving 29 bases between. This CDR3 region has 16 residues. The CDR3 here is CASSSERLSPGREKYF. The CDR3 region has the DNA TGTGCCAGCAGTTCAGAAAGGCTTTCTCCGGGACGAGAAAAGTACTTC.

The gene calls are TRBV19 and TRBJ2-1; D unresolved. V was clipped by 3 bases and J by 5 bases, with 14 bases between them. The CDR3 runs to 15 residues. Germline V CDR1 and CDR2: LNHDA, SQIVND (reference sequence). The DNA of the CDR3 is TGTGCCAGTAGTATTGTGAGTCGTGTAGACAATGAGCAGTTCTTC. Its translation is CASSIVSRVDNEQFF.

The chain employs TRBV29-1 and TRBJ2-7; 9 nucleotides align to TRBD1. Germline trimming cut 4 bases from V and 4 bases from J; bases unmatched to any gene: 11. Per the germline V gene, CDR1 is SQVTM and CDR2 is ANQGSEA. The CDR3 is made up of 15 amino acids. DNA of the CDR3: TGCAGCGTTGGCCCCCCCGGGACAGGGTCGTACGAGCAGTACTTC. Its translation is CSVGPPGTGSYEQYF.

This clonotype was counted at least ten times. V and J are TRBV29-1 and TRBJ2-1; TRBD1 aligns across 8 bases. The length of the CDR3 is 15 residues. V lost 1 base, J lost 1 base, and 3 bases stayed unmatched. CDR1 and CDR2 from the germline V gene are SQVTM and ANQGSEA. The CDR3 spells CSVEAQGVSYNEQFF. In DNA, the CDR3 is TGCAGCGTTGAAGCACAGGGGGTATCCTACAATGAGCAGTTCTTC.

This clonotype was detected a few times. The chain joins TRBV6-2 or TRBV6-3 to TRBJ2-3; TRBD1 matches 8 bases. The V gene's germline CDR1 is MNHEY and CDR2 SVGEGT. This CDR3 contains 17 residues. Germline trimming cut 2 bases from V and 7 bases from J; bases unmatched to any gene: 14. The CDR3 sequence: CASSYRDTHWDRNTQYF. Here the CDR3 DNA reads TGTGCCAGCAGTTACAGGGACACCCACTGGGACAGGAATACGCAGTATTTT.

The table lists this clonotype with many counts. V is TRBV6-1 and J is TRBJ1-2, with 9 bases matching TRBD1. V shed 4 bases and J 6 bases; nucleotides not matched to a gene: 0. Germline CDR1 reads MNHNS; CDR2 reads SASEGT. This CDR3 region has 12 residues. CDR3 loop: CASSGTGDGYTF. Here the CDR3 DNA reads TGTGCCAGCAGTGGGACAGGGGATGGCTACACCTTC.

This clonotype showed up many times. V is TRBV7-3 and J is TRBJ2-3; D unresolved. This CDR3 spans 14 amino acids. The germline V and J ends were trimmed by 3 bases and 2 bases, with 9 bases remaining between them. Germline CDR1 reads SGHTA; CDR2 reads FQGTGA. The CDR3 protein is CASSLVWDTDTQYF. DNA of the CDR3: TGTGCCAGCAGCTTGGTTTGGGACACAGATACGCAGTATTTT.

This clonotype came up many times. This chain connects TRBV18 to TRBJ1-1; possibly TRBD1 for D (5 bases). V lost 3 bases and J lost 3, with 14 bases in between. Germline CDR1 and CDR2: KGHSH and LQKENI. The CDR3 consists of 15 residues. CDR3 residues: CASSPLIGADTEAFF. In DNA form, the CDR3 reads TGTGCCAGCTCACCCCTTATCGGGGCGGACACTGAAGCTTTCTTT.

This chain joins TRBV4-3 and TRBJ2-3; 7 bases align to TRBD2. Germline CDR1 is LGHNA and CDR2 is YSLEER. The CDR3 has 14 residues. J gave up 4 bases and V 4 bases, and 5 bases lay outside the gene matches. CDR3 coding DNA: TGCGCCAGCAGCCGGGACTACCGGGCAGATACGCAGTATTTT. The encoded protein is CASSRDYRADTQYF.

This clonotype was counted ten times or more. The V call is TRBV7-3, the J call TRBJ2-7; possibly TRBD1 or TRBD2 for D (6 bases each). Germline V lookup: CDR1 SGHTA, CDR2 FQGTGA. This CDR3 contains 15 residues. Trimming shortened V by 3 bases and J by 2 bases, and 14 bases separated the two germline ends. CDR3 protein: CASSFGSGDTYEQYF. The CDR3 DNA follows: TGTGCCAGCAGCTTCGGATCGGGGGACACCTACGAGCAGTACTTC.

This clonotype was seen at least ten times. J is TRBJ1-5 and V is TRBV6-1; 11 nucleotides match TRBD1. The CDR3 has 16 residues. Germline CDR1 MNHNS, CDR2 SASEGT. After removal of 6 bases from V and 2 bases from J, the junction contained 6 bases not matched to a gene. DNA of the CDR3: TGTGCCAGCAGCCCGAGGGGACAGGGGGGCAATCAGCCCCAGCATTTT. Its protein is CASSPRGQGGNQPQHF.

This clonotype was seen more than once but under ten times. The chain recombines TRBV6-2 or TRBV6-3 with TRBJ2-2, with D perhaps TRBD2 (6 bases). Germline-derived CDR1 and CDR2 are MNHEY and SVGEGT. V was cut by 9 bases and J by 0 bases, with 17 bases left in between. The CDR3 extends over 16 amino acids. CDR3 in amino acids: CARGRRVRANTGELFF. CDR3 DNA: TGTGCCAGAGGGAGGAGGGTAAGGGCGAACACCGGGGAGCTGTTTTTT.

This clonotype has ten or more counts. This chain connects TRBV12-3 or TRBV12-4 to TRBJ2-7, with a tentative D call TRBD1 (6 bases). This CDR3 is built from 14 residues. V shed 7 bases and J shed 7 bases, with 20 bases lying between them. CDR3 DNA: TGTGCCAGCACCCAGAGGGCAGGGGCTCGGGAGCAGTACTTC. Translated: CASTQRAGAREQYF.

This clonotype was counted once. With a much larger clone just one base away, this may be a read error. The genes are TRBV27 and TRBJ2-6, with D possibly TRBD1 on 5 matching bases. With 5 bases removed from V and 0 bases from J, the gap between germline ends came to 14 bases. The CDR3 extends over 17 amino acids. CDR1 and CDR2 (germline): MNHEY, SMNVEV (reference sequence). Here the CDR3 DNA reads TGTGCCAGCAGTCTCACCTACGACAGCTCTGGGGCCAACGTCCTGACTTTC. Its translation is CASSLTYDSSGANVLTF.

This clonotype showed up many times. This chain links TRBV11-2 with TRBJ2-7, with D tentatively TRBD2 (6 bases). V was pared by 5 bases and J by 7 bases, with 21 bases between. CDR3 length: 15 amino acids. Germline V gene data show CDR1 as SGHAT and CDR2 as FQNNGV. In DNA, the CDR3 is TGTGCCAGCAGCACCGAACCCGACCCGGGGAGGGAGCAGTACTTC. Amino acids: CASSTEPDPGREQYF.